A selection of T cell receptor beta chains follows, all from one sample in a study of shared T cell receptors in the human thymus. Using immunoSEQ multiplex PCR, the repertoire was profiled, and TCRdb retains in-frame clones only, with some absent. The sample contains some 400,000 clones, 85% to 95% of which appear only once. Source material: thymocytes. Source of these receptors: a human donor. Both conserved end residues are part of each CDR3. The D gene is left open where the match is weak. Where a row states a size, it is once, few, many or the class of an expanded clone; other rows omit it.

DNA: TGTGCCAGCAGTTTTATTGGGGTTAGACAGCCCCAGCATTTT; CDR3: CASSFIGVRQPQHF; V: TRBV28; size: once; J: TRBJ1-5; D: .
DNA: TGTGCCAGCAGTTACTCTCGAGGGGGACCGGGCGAGCAGTACTTC; CDR3: CASSYSRGGPGEQYF; V: TRBV6-5; size: .; J: TRBJ2-7; D: .
DNA: TGCGCCAGCAGCCAAGGACTAGCGGAGGCGGAGTTCTTC; CDR3: CASSQGLAEAEFF; V: TRBV5-1; size: .; J: TRBJ2-1; D: TRBD2
DNA: TGTGCCAGCAGACGGCACGAAAAACTGTTTTTT; CDR3: CASRRHEKLFF; V: TRBV28; size: .; J: TRBJ1-4; D: .
DNA: TGTGCCAGCAGCCCAAAGCCCCCAGTAGCGGGAGAGGAGTACGAGCAGTACTTC; CDR3: CASSPKPPVAGEEYEQYF; V: TRBV4-2; size: .; J: TRBJ2-7; D: TRBD2
DNA: TGTGCCAGCAGTCCCGATGGCGAAGAGACCCAGTACTTC; CDR3: CASSPDGEETQYF; V: TRBV28; size: once; J: TRBJ2-5; D: .
DNA: TGTGCCAGTAGAAGGAGGAACTATGGCTACACCTTC; CDR3: CASRRRNYGYTF; V: TRBV19; size: .; J: TRBJ1-2; D: .
DNA: TGTGCCAGCAGGGACCTAGCGGGATCCTACAATGAGCAGTTCTTC; CDR3: CASRDLAGSYNEQFF; V: TRBV6-1; size: once; J: TRBJ2-1; D: TRBD2
DNA: TGTGCCAGCATTACTCCTCTCGGGACCCAGTACTTC; CDR3: CASITPLGTQYF; V: TRBV7-2; size: .; J: TRBJ2-5; D: .
DNA: TGTGCCTGGAGCCCTCCACTAGCGGGAATAGGGCAGTTCTTC; CDR3: CAWSPPLAGIGQFF; V: TRBV30; size: .; J: TRBJ2-1; D: TRBD2
DNA: TGTGCCACCCGAAGACTAGCGGGAGATACAGATACGCAGTATTTT; CDR3: CATRRLAGDTDTQYF; V: TRBV15; size: .; J: TRBJ2-3; D: TRBD2
DNA: TGTGCCAGCAGCGTAGCAGAGCCCACAGATACGCAGTATTTT; CDR3: CASSVAEPTDTQYF; V: TRBV9; size: .; J: TRBJ2-3; D: .
DNA: TGTGCCAGCAGCCTGCCCAAAGGGACAGATACGCAGTATTTT; CDR3: CASSLPKGTDTQYF; V: TRBV5-6; size: .; J: TRBJ2-3; D: .
DNA: TGTGCCAGCAGAAAGGACATAGTTGACTACGAGCAGTACTTC; CDR3: CASRKDIVDYEQYF; V: TRBV6-1; size: .; J: TRBJ2-7; D: .
DNA: TGTGCCAGCAGCGTAGGGCGGGGTCAGCCCCAGCATTTT; CDR3: CASSVGRGQPQHF; V: TRBV9; size: .; J: TRBJ1-5; D: .
DNA: TGTGCCAGCAGCACCCCCCAACCTAACTATGGCTACACCTTC; CDR3: CASSTPQPNYGYTF; V: TRBV28; size: once; J: TRBJ1-2; D: .
DNA: TGTGCCTGGACTTGCGGGAGAGATGAGCAGTTCTTC; CDR3: CAWTCGRDEQFF; V: TRBV30; size: once; J: TRBJ2-1; D: TRBD2
DNA: TGCAGCGTCCCCAGCGCAGGGGGCCCCAACTATGGCTACACCTTC; CDR3: CSVPSAGGPNYGYTF; V: TRBV29-1; size: .; J: TRBJ1-2; D: TRBD1
DNA: TGTGCCAGCAGTTACACCGTAGCAGACAAAAACATTCAGTACTTC; CDR3: CASSYTVADKNIQYF; V: TRBV6-6; size: .; J: TRBJ2-4; D: .
DNA: TGTGCCAGCAGTTATTCGGATACCTACAATGAGCAGTTCTTC; CDR3: CASSYSDTYNEQFF; V: TRBV6-5; size: once; J: TRBJ2-1; D: .
DNA: TGTGCCAGCAGTTCGATCGGGACTCCCGCCGGGGAGCTGTTTTTT; CDR3: CASSSIGTPAGELFF; V: TRBV27; size: .; J: TRBJ2-2; D: .
DNA: TGTGCCTGGAGTGTCCTAGCGGGAAAATACAATGAGCAGTTCTTC; CDR3: CAWSVLAGKYNEQFF; V: TRBV30; size: .; J: TRBJ2-1; D: TRBD2
DNA: TGCGCCAGCAGTCCAAACGCAGGGGGCACTGAAGCTTTCTTT; CDR3: CASSPNAGGTEAFF; V: TRBV10-2; size: .; J: TRBJ1-1; D: TRBD1
DNA: TGTGCCAGCAGCTTAGGGGCGGGGACCCTCAACACTGAAGCTTTCTTT; CDR3: CASSLGAGTLNTEAFF; V: TRBV11-2; size: once; J: TRBJ1-1; D: .
DNA: TGTGCCAGCACACCCCTGGTGGGGCGGAATGAGCAGTTCTTC; CDR3: CASTPLVGRNEQFF; V: TRBV28; size: .; J: TRBJ2-1; D: .
DNA: TGTGCCAGCAGCCAAGATCCGGGTAGGAACCCCTTGGGGATGAACACTGAAGCTTTCTTT; CDR3: CASSQDPGRNPLGMNTEAFF; V: TRBV4-2; size: .; J: TRBJ1-1; D: .
DNA: TGTGCCAGCACCGGAGACAGGGGCGAAACCCTAGAGACCCAGTACTTC; CDR3: CASTGDRGETLETQYF; V: TRBV7-9; size: .; J: TRBJ2-5; D: TRBD1
DNA: TGTGCCAGCAGCCAAGTCGCTAGCGGGAGGGCCTCTCGGGAGACCCAGTACTTC; CDR3: CASSQVASGRASRETQYF; V: TRBV4-2; size: .; J: TRBJ2-5; D: TRBD2
DNA: TGTGCCAGCAGTTCCTGGCGGCAGGGTAGTACAGATACGCAGTATTTT; CDR3: CASSSWRQGSTDTQYF; V: TRBV28; size: .; J: TRBJ2-3; D: .
DNA: TGCGCCAGCAGCCAAGAGTGGCCTCCAAAGCCCCATCAGCCCCAGCATTTT; CDR3: CASSQEWPPKPHQPQHF; V: TRBV4-1; size: .; J: TRBJ1-5; D: .
DNA: TGTGCCAGCTACGAGCAGTACTTC; CDR3: CASYEQYF; V: TRBV2; size: .; J: TRBJ2-7; D: .
DNA: TGTGCCTGGAGTGGACTAGCGGTCCCTTCAGATACGCAGTATTTT; CDR3: CAWSGLAVPSDTQYF; V: TRBV30; size: .; J: TRBJ2-3; D: TRBD2
DNA: TGTGCCAGCAGTTACTCCGCAGGGAGCTCCTACGAGCAGTACTTC; CDR3: CASSYSAGSSYEQYF; V: TRBV6-5; size: .; J: TRBJ2-7; D: .
DNA: TGTGCCAGCAGCATGAACCTGACAGGTCCGGTGGCCTGGGGCTACACCTTC; CDR3: CASSMNLTGPVAWGYTF; V: TRBV5-4; size: .; J: TRBJ1-2; D: .
DNA: TGTGCCAGCAGTTTGGATACTCACAGGGGGCCCGAGCAGTACTTC; CDR3: CASSLDTHRGPEQYF; V: TRBV27; size: .; J: TRBJ2-7; D: TRBD1
DNA: TGTGCCAGCAGCCCCTGGGAGGGAAGGGAAAGTTCCGGAAACACCATATATTTT; CDR3: CASSPWEGRESSGNTIYF; V: TRBV4-2; size: .; J: TRBJ1-3; D: .
DNA: TGTGCCAGCTCACCACCCCAGCCGGCAGCTGGAAACACCATATATTTT; CDR3: CASSPPQPAAGNTIYF; V: TRBV18; size: .; J: TRBJ1-3; D: .
DNA: TGTGCCAGCAGCTTAGAAGATGGCAGCTCCTACGAGCAGTACTTC; CDR3: CASSLEDGSSYEQYF; V: TRBV7-6; size: .; J: TRBJ2-7; D: .
DNA: TGTGCCAGCAGCAGACAGGGGGGCACTGAAGCTTTCTTT; CDR3: CASSRQGGTEAFF; V: TRBV7-9; size: .; J: TRBJ1-1; D: TRBD1
DNA: TGTGCCAGCAGAGACTTAGCGGGAACCGCCACCAGCACAGATACGCAGTATTTT; CDR3: CASRDLAGTATSTDTQYF; V: TRBV27; size: .; J: TRBJ2-3; D: TRBD2
DNA: TGTGCCAGCAGCCTAGGGGTCTACGAGCAGTACTTC; CDR3: CASSLGVYEQYF; V: TRBV5-5; size: .; J: TRBJ2-7; D: .
DNA: TGTGCCAGCAGTTTTAGGCAGAGTGCAGATACGCAGTATTTT; CDR3: CASSFRQSADTQYF; V: TRBV27; size: .; J: TRBJ2-3; D: .
DNA: TGTGCCAGCAGCCGTACGGTGAGCGGGACGCCACTAGCCAAAAACATTCAGTACTTC; CDR3: CASSRTVSGTPLAKNIQYF; V: TRBV27; size: .; J: TRBJ2-4; D: TRBD2
DNA: TGTGCCAGCAGTCCGGGACTAGCGGGAGGGAACGAGCAGTACTTC; CDR3: CASSPGLAGGNEQYF; V: TRBV28; size: .; J: TRBJ2-7; D: TRBD2
DNA: TGTGCCAGCAGTTACTCCCCGACCCGACAGGTCGTCGCTTTCTTT; CDR3: CASSYSPTRQVVAFF; V: TRBV6-5; size: few; J: TRBJ1-1; D: .
DNA: TGTGCCAGCGGTTGCAGGGACTTAGACTACGAGCAGTACTTC; CDR3: CASGCRDLDYEQYF; V: TRBV6-4; size: .; J: TRBJ2-7; D: .
DNA: TGCAGCGTTGATTCATCGAACCGTCGTTCGGGCTACAATGAGCAGTTCTTC; CDR3: CSVDSSNRRSGYNEQFF; V: TRBV29-1; size: .; J: TRBJ2-1; D: .
DNA: TGCGCCAGCGCCAGAAGTAGCGGGGTTAGCACAGATACGCAGTATTTT; CDR3: CASARSSGVSTDTQYF; V: TRBV4-3; size: .; J: TRBJ2-3; D: TRBD2
DNA: TGTGCCAGCAGGACCGGGACAGGGCTCATGAACACTGAAGCTTTCTTT; CDR3: CASRTGTGLMNTEAFF; V: TRBV5-8; size: .; J: TRBJ1-1; D: TRBD1
DNA: TGTGCCATCAGCTCCGAGGCAGAGAATGAAAAACTGTTTTTT; CDR3: CAISSEAENEKLFF; V: TRBV10-3; size: .; J: TRBJ1-4; D: .
DNA: TGTGCCAGCAGCTGGGGGGGACCCTCCTACGAGCAGTACTTC; CDR3: CASSWGGPSYEQYF; V: TRBV7-3; size: .; J: TRBJ2-7; D: TRBD2
DNA: TGTGCCAGCAGTTTAAACCCCGCGGCGGGGGAGGGGAACACCGGGGAGCTGTTTTTT; CDR3: CASSLNPAAGEGNTGELFF; V: TRBV27; size: .; J: TRBJ2-2; D: TRBD2
DNA: TGTGCCAGCAGCTTAGGACGAGGGAGGTCCTACGAGCAGTACTTC; CDR3: CASSLGRGRSYEQYF; V: TRBV7-9; size: .; J: TRBJ2-7; D: .
DNA: TGTGCCAGCAGCTTAATAACCCGCACAGATACGCAGTATTTT; CDR3: CASSLITRTDTQYF; V: TRBV7-3; size: .; J: TRBJ2-3; D: .
DNA: TGTGCCAGCAGTTTATCAAATTACGGGCTAGCGGGGCTTAATGAGCAGTTCTTC; CDR3: CASSLSNYGLAGLNEQFF; V: TRBV27; size: .; J: TRBJ2-1; D: TRBD2